This T cell receptor (beta chain) was obtained from a study of CD8 T cells in Susac syndrome. TCR beta sequencing covered blood CD8+ and CD4+ T cells. The multiple sclerosis control cohort comprised treatment-naive individuals presenting with stable or active relapsing-remitting disease. Negative isolation yielded CD8+ and CD4+ T cells; FACS enriched TEMRA cells. Germline CDR1 reads ENHRY; CDR2 reads SYGVKD. CDR3 length: 12 residues. Germline trimming cut 6 bases from V and 8 bases from J; bases unmatched to any gene: 6. Random hexamers served to reverse transcribe roughly 0.45 to 1 ug RNA. An immunoSEQ multiplex PCR amplified TCR beta CDR3 over 54 Vbeta and 13 Jbeta. TCRdb re-called the immunoSEQ multiplex PCR reads through MiXCR, storing one row per CDR3 protein. The table lists about 150,000 distinct CDR3 sequences, around 95% of them singletons.

V usage is TRBV10-3 and J usage is TRBJ1-2; TRBD1 matches 7 bases. The sequenced sample consisted of CD8+ T cells from PBMCs. The clonotype originates from a human donor with multiple sclerosis. In nucleotides, the CDR3 is TGTGCCATCAGAACGACAGGGCGAGGCTACACCTTC. Protein: CAIRTTGRGYTF.